A selection of T cell receptor beta chains follows, all from one sample in a study of blood T cell repertoires in COVID-19. The protocol was immunoSEQ multiplex PCR, while the TCRdb copy is restricted to in-frame clones and leaves out a portion. The sample has 130,000 to 150,000 clones, 70% to 90% seen once; the top ten hold 1.5% to 2%. The sequencing input was peripheral blood. All receptors come from a man between 65 and 80 years old with acute or convalescent COVID-19. The CDR3 runs from the conserved cysteine through the conserved F or W. Fields, in order: clone size, D gene, V gene, J gene, CDR3 DNA, CDR3 protein. A D gene is named only where the DNA matches it firmly. Not every row has a clone size; where given, it reads once, few, many or a size class.

NA	NA	TRBV30	TRBJ2-2	TGTGCCTGGAGTGTAGATCGGAGGAACACCGGGGAGCTGTTTTTT	CAWSVDRRNTGELFF
NA	NA	TRBV5-4	TRBJ1-1	TGTGCCAGCAGCTTGGATCAGGGTGCATGGACTGAAGCTTTCTTT	CASSLDQGAWTEAFF
NA	NA	TRBV4-1	TRBJ2-2	TGCGCCAGCAGCCAAGTCATCACCGGGGAGCTGTTTTTT	CASSQVITGELFF
NA	TRBD2	TRBV11-2	TRBJ2-3	TGTGCCAGCAGCTTACAGGGAGGGGCAGATACGCAGTATTTT	CASSLQGGADTQYF
NA	TRBD1	TRBV6-5	TRBJ1-6	TGTGCCAGCAGTTACGCGGACAGGGCGAGGTCACCCCTCCACTTT	CASSYADRARSPLHF
NA	TRBD1	TRBV7-9	TRBJ2-1	TGTGCCAGCAGCTCCCTGGACAGGGGTCTCAACAATGAGCAGTTCTTC	CASSSLDRGLNNEQFF
NA	NA	TRBV27	TRBJ2-3	TGTGCCAGCAGTCCCGGTTGGGATACGCAGTATTTT	CASSPGWDTQYF
NA	TRBD2	TRBV3-1/TRBV3-2	TRBJ2-1	TGTGCCAGCAGCCAAGATCGGGCCCGAGCGGGGGCCTCTTCAAGCTCCTACAATGAGCAGTTCTTC	CASSQDRARAGASSSSYNEQFF
NA	NA	TRBV5-5	TRBJ2-2	TGTGCCAGCAGCGCTGACTTGAACACCGGGGAGCTGTTTTTT	CASSADLNTGELFF
NA	TRBD2	TRBV3-1/TRBV3-2	TRBJ2-1	TGTGCCAGCAGCACACGGGGGGGCCTTTTAAGTGAGCAGTTCTTC	CASSTRGGLLSEQFF
once	TRBD1	TRBV5-1	TRBJ2-2	TGCGCCAGCAGCTTGGGGGACAGCAGTCGCACCGGGGAGCTGTTTTTT	CASSLGDSSRTGELFF
NA	NA	TRBV5-3	TRBJ1-2	TGTGCCAGAAGCTTTACCGGTCCTGGCTATGGCTACACCTTC	CARSFTGPGYGYTF
NA	NA	TRBV11-2	TRBJ2-5	TGTGCCAGCAGCTTAGATGGTGGGCTTGAGACCCAGTACTTC	CASSLDGGLETQYF
NA	TRBD1	TRBV11-2	TRBJ1-1	TGTGCCAGCAGGCTGGACAGGCTGAACACTGAAGCTTTCTTT	CASRLDRLNTEAFF
NA	NA	TRBV2	TRBJ1-1	TGTGCCAGCAGTGAATATGGAGAGCGCACTGAAGCTTTCTTT	CASSEYGERTEAFF
NA	TRBD2	TRBV5-5	TRBJ2-3	TGTGCCAGCAGCTTAATTCTAGCGGGGGGCACAGATACGCAGTATTTT	CASSLILAGGTDTQYF
NA	TRBD2	TRBV11-2	TRBJ2-2	TGTGCCAGCACCCGGACTAGCGGGGGGCCGGGCGGGGAGCTGTTTTTT	CASTRTSGGPGGELFF
NA	NA	TRBV30	TRBJ1-1	TGTGCCTGGAGTGTAGACAGTGCGAACACTGAAGCTTTCTTT	CAWSVDSANTEAFF
NA	NA	TRBV28	TRBJ2-5	TGTGCCAGCGGGGGCGGCCAGGGAGAGACCCAGTACTTC	CASGGGQGETQYF
NA	TRBD2	TRBV2	TRBJ2-7	TGTGCCAGCCTCCGGGAGCGGGATCGGGTCGAGCAGTACTTC	CASLRERDRVEQYF
NA	NA	TRBV12-3/TRBV12-4	TRBJ1-3	TGTGCCAGCAGGGAAGGGGCGGGAAACACCATATATTTT	CASREGAGNTIYF
NA	NA	TRBV7-8	TRBJ1-2	TGTGCCAGCATCCCCCCTGAGTCCCGGGGAGGCTACACCTTC	CASIPPESRGGYTF
once	NA	TRBV3-1/TRBV3-2	TRBJ2-2	TGTGCCAGCAGCGTCGGGGGGAACACCGGGGAGCTGTTTTTT	CASSVGGNTGELFF
once	NA	TRBV5-4	TRBJ1-2	TGTGCCAGCAGCTCCGCCTTGACCCAGGCCGTAAATCGCTACACCTTC	CASSSALTQAVNRYTF
NA	NA	TRBV6-5	TRBJ2-5	TGTGCCAGCAGTAACCCGGGTCTGACCCAGTACTTC	CASSNPGLTQYF
NA	NA	TRBV5-1	TRBJ2-7	TGCGCCAGCAGCTTGGGACACTCAAGCTCCTACGAGCAGTACTTC	CASSLGHSSSYEQYF
NA	NA	TRBV29-1	TRBJ1-2	TGCAGCGTTGAAGACAGGGCGGACTATGGCTACACCTTC	CSVEDRADYGYTF
NA	TRBD2	TRBV9	TRBJ2-1	TGTGCCAGCAGTGCATCTAGCGGGGGATCAGAGCAGTTCTTC	CASSASSGGSEQFF
NA	TRBD2	TRBV2	TRBJ2-2	TGTGCCACCGCTGGACTAGCGGGAGTCGGGGAGCTGTTTTTT	CATAGLAGVGELFF
NA	NA	TRBV10-3	TRBJ1-2	TGTGCCATCAGTGAGGCACAAGACTATGGCTACACCTTC	CAISEAQDYGYTF
NA	TRBD2	TRBV27	TRBJ2-1	TGTGCCAGCAGCCTTGACAGTCCGGGACTAGCCGAGCAGTTCTTC	CASSLDSPGLAEQFF
NA	TRBD1	TRBV2	TRBJ2-7	TGTGCCAGCACGCTGGGACAGGGGAAACACGAGCAGTACTTC	CASTLGQGKHEQYF
few	TRBD2	TRBV19	TRBJ2-1	TGTGCCAGTAACCGACTAGCGGGCATGGTCGGGGATGAGCAGTTCTTC	CASNRLAGMVGDEQFF
NA	TRBD1	TRBV3-1/TRBV3-2	TRBJ2-3	TGTGCCAGCAGCCAAGCATGGGACAGGGCATCGGATTTT	CASSQAWDRASDF
NA	NA	TRBV29-1	TRBJ2-2	TGCAGCGTGGCCCACGGGCTGGAGGCCGGGGAGCTGTTTTTT	CSVAHGLEAGELFF
NA	NA	TRBV19	TRBJ2-6	TGTGCCAGTAGTATCGGGGCTGGGGCCAACGTCCTGACTTTC	CASSIGAGANVLTF
NA	TRBD1	TRBV28	TRBJ1-1	TGTGCCAGCAGTTTGGACAGGATGACTGAAGCTTTCTTT	CASSLDRMTEAFF
NA	NA	TRBV15	TRBJ2-7	TGTGCCACCAGCAGAGATAGTAGCGGATACGAGCAGTACTTC	CATSRDSSGYEQYF
NA	TRBD1	TRBV5-5	TRBJ2-7	TGTGCCAGCAGCTTGGCTGTGGGACAGGGGAGTCTATACGAGCAGTACTTC	CASSLAVGQGSLYEQYF
NA	NA	TRBV19	TRBJ1-4	TGTGCCAGTAGTATAACAGGGATAGAAAATGAAAAACTGTTTTTT	CASSITGIENEKLFF
few	NA	TRBV6-5	TRBJ1-3	TGTGCCACCATCAACGTTCCGGACTCCGGAAACACCATATATTTT	CATINVPDSGNTIYF
NA	NA	TRBV7-9	TRBJ1-3	TGTGCCACTGAACGGGGCTCTGGAAACACCATATATTTT	CATERGSGNTIYF
once	NA	TRBV4-1	TRBJ2-3	TGCGCCAGCAGCCAAGACGGAGGGGGGGGTGGCACAGATACGCAGTATTTT	CASSQDGGGGGTDTQYF
NA	NA	TRBV5-4	TRBJ2-1	TGTGCCAGCAGCAGACAGAATGAGCAGTTCTTC	CASSRQNEQFF
NA	NA	TRBV3-1/TRBV3-2	TRBJ2-3	TGTGCCAGCAGCCAATTACTAGCCGCAGATACGCAGTATTTT	CASSQLLAADTQYF